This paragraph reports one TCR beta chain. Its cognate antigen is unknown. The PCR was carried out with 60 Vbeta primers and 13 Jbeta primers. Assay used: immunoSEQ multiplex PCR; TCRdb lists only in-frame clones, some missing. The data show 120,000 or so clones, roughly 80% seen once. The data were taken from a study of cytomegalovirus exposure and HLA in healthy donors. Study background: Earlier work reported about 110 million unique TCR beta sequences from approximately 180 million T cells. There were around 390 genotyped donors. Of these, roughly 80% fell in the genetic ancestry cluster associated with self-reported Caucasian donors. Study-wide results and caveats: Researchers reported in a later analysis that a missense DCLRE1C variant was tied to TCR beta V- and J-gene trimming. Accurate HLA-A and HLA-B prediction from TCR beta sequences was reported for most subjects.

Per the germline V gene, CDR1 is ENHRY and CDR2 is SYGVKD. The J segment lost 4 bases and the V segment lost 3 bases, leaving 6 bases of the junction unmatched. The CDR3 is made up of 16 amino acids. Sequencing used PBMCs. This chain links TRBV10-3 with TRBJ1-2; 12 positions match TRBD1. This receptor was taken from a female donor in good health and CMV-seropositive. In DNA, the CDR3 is TGTGCCATCAGTGACCCTGGGACAGGGGGCGTCTATGGCTACACCTTC. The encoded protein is CAISDPGTGGVYGYTF.